This TCR beta chain emerged from a study of cytomegalovirus exposure and HLA in healthy donors. Turning to this clone: What it binds is unknown.

Germline V gene data show CDR1 as LGHNA and CDR2 as YSLEER. V was shortened by 3 bases and J by 1 base, with 20 bases between the two germline ends. The CDR3 covers 18 residues. 60 Vbeta and 13 Jbeta primers were used in PCR. Sequencing used immunoSEQ multiplex PCR; TCRdb keeps in-frame clones, though not all of them. The data contain roughly 120,000 clones, over 60% of them singletons. Study conclusions and caveats: In presence/absence analyses, roughly uniform sequencing depth across donors was assumed. In vitro work confirmed that a few CMV-associated chains recognize CMV antigens.

The chain uses TRBV4-3 and TRBJ2-3, with D perhaps TRBD2 (6 bases). The sequence was obtained from a woman aged 35 to 49 in good health and CMV-seropositive. The sequencing input was PBMCs. CDR3 sequence (DNA): TGCGCCAGCAGCCAGGGGAGCGGTGCGGGACTGGGCACAGATACGCAGTATTTT. Translated: CASSQGSGAGLGTDTQYF.